This T cell receptor beta chain is from a study of molecular identifiers for immune sequencing clone quantification. Whole-study results and caveats: Whereas clones above 20 RNA copies held under 1% of naive-cell molecules, they held over 99% of effector molecules.

A word on this clonotype: Antigen unknown.

CDR3 length: 16 residues. The germline V gene encodes CDR1 DFQATT and CDR2 SNEGSKA (reference sequence). V lost 0 bases and J lost 3, with 17 bases in between. Sorting captured naive CD8 T cells as CD8+CD4-CCR7+CD45RA+. In preparing bulk TCR libraries, previously described methods and listed TCR primers were used. TCRdb redid the calling of the PCR reads with MiXCR, one entry per CDR3 protein. Among around 460,000 distinct CDR3 sequences listed, about 21% were seen once. Sequencing input: naive CD8+ T cells from blood, with Jurkat cell RNA spiked in. This sample's subset: FACS-sorted CD8+CD4-CCR7+CD45RA+ naive T cells. The receptor comes from a human donor in good health. Some libraries in this study had Jurkat cell RNA spiked in. The chain links TRBV20-1 to TRBJ1-2; possible D gene TRBD1, 6 bases. Here the CDR3 DNA reads TGCAGTGCTAGAGATCTGACAGGACATCTCTACTATGGCTACACCTTC. As protein: CSARDLTGHLYYGYTF.